This TCR beta chain originates from a study of CD8 T cells in ankylosing spondylitis. TCRdb redid the calling of the 5' RACE reads with MiXCR, one entry per CDR3 protein. In the table there are 130,000 to 150,000 distinct CDR3 sequences, roughly 8.3% of which are singletons. Trimming took 1 base from V and 4 from J, leaving 4 bases between them. The CDR3 extends over 13 amino acids. The germline V gene has CDR1 MDHEN and CDR2 SYDVKM. This chain connects TRBV28 to TRBJ1-4, with unresolved D. The sample consisted of synovial fluid, either unsorted or a sorted T cell fraction (not recorded which). The source is a male donor with ankylosing spondylitis. The CDR3 DNA sequence: TGTGCCAGCAGTTTATTGGGTAATGAAAAACTGTTTTTT. The encoded protein is CASSLLGNEKLFF.